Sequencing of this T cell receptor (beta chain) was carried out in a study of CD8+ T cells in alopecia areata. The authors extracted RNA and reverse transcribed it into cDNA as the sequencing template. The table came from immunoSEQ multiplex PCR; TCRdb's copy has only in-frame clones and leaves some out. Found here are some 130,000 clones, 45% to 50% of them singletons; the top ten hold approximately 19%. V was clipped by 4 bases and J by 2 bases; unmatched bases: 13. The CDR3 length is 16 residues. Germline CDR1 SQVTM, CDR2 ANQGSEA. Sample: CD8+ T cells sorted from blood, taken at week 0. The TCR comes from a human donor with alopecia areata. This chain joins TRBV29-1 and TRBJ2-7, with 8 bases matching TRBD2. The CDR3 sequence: CSVVGGADNPTYEQYF. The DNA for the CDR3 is TGCAGCGTTGTCGGGGGGGCCGACAATCCGACCTACGAGCAGTACTTC.